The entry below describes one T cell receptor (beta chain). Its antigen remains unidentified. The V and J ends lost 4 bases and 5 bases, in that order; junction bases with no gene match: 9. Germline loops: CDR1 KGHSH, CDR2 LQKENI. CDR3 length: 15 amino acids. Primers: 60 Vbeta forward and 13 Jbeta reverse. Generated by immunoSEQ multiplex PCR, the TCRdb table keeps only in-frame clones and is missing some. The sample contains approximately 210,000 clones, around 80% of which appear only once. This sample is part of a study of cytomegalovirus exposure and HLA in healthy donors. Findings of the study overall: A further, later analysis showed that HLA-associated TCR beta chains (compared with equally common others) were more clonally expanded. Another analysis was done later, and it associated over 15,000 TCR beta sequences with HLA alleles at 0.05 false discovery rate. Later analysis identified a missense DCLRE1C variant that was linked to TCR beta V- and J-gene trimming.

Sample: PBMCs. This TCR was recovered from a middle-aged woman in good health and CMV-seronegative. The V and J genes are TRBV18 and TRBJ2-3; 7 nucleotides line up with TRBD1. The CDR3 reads CASSLSGTAEDTQYF. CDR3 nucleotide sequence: TGTGCCAGCTCACTCTCCGGGACAGCCGAAGATACGCAGTATTTT.